These T cell receptor beta chains were read from a single sample in a study of regulatory T cells in long-lasting Graves disease. TCRdb reprocessed the multiplex PCR reads with MiXCR, giving one entry per CDR3 protein. The data show 450,000 or so distinct CDR3 sequences, less than 25% seen once. This material consisted of peripheral blood mononuclear cells (PBMCs), taken when the disease was refractory, from a patient treated with antithyroid drugs. The receptors shown here come from a female donor with Graves disease. The CDR3 runs from the conserved cysteine through the conserved F or W. D genes are given only for firm matches. Some rows mark clone size as missing; the rest say once, few, many or name a class of expanded clone.

d_call cdr3_length j_call clone_size v_call cdr3_aa cdr3_nt
TRBD2 16 TRBJ2-7 few TRBV6-1 CASRTLRASGLYEQYF TGTGCCAGCAGGACCCTGAGGGCTAGCGGGCTGTACGAGCAGTACTTC
. 14 TRBJ1-1 many TRBV28 CASSGVGGFTEAFF TGTGCCAGCAGTGGGGTAGGGGGATTCACTGAAGCTTTCTTT
TRBD2 15 TRBJ2-1 . TRBV11-2 CASSPGTRLLNEQFF TGTGCCAGCAGCCCCGGGACTAGGTTACTCAATGAGCAGTTCTTC
. 13 TRBJ1-2 many TRBV25-1 CASSSWRGGGYTF TGTGCCAGTTCGAGCTGGAGGGGTGGAGGCTACACCTTC
. 16 TRBJ1-2 . TRBV13 CASSDTLGDADYGYTF TGTGCCAGCAGCGACACCCTTGGGGACGCGGACTATGGCTACACCTTC
. 16 TRBJ2-7 . TRBV5-1 CASSLGLAAMSYEQYF TGCGCCAGCAGCTTGGGCCTAGCCGCTATGTCCTACGAGCAGTACTTC
TRBD2 16 TRBJ2-5 many TRBV19 CASSIGAGGVQETQYF TGTGCCAGTAGTATCGGAGCGGGAGGGGTGCAAGAGACCCAGTACTTC
TRBD2 18 TRBJ2-5 many TRBV6-1 CASSPEYTTSGSKETQYF TGTGCCAGCAGTCCCGAATATACGACTAGCGGGAGTAAAGAGACCCAGTACTTC
TRBD2 16 TRBJ2-7 . TRBV13 CASSLEASGATYEQYF TGTGCCAGCAGCTTAGAGGCTAGCGGAGCCACCTACGAGCAGTACTTC
TRBD1 18 TRBJ2-6 . TRBV9 CASSERDSLSSGANVLTF TGTGCCAGCAGCGAAAGGGACAGTTTAAGCTCTGGGGCCAACGTCCTGACTTTC
. 15 TRBJ1-1 few TRBV9 CASSVAVRGNTEAFF TGTGCCAGCAGCGTAGCGGTAAGAGGTAACACTGAAGCTTTCTTT
TRBD1 16 TRBJ1-1 many TRBV11-2 CASRPGTGGLNTEAFF TGTGCCAGCAGACCGGGAACAGGGGGCTTGAACACTGAAGCTTTCTTT
. 16 TRBJ2-7 many TRBV12-3/TRBV12-4 CASSLGTRLGFYEQYF TGTGCCAGCAGTTTGGGGACAAGGCTAGGGTTCTACGAGCAGTACTTC
. 14 TRBJ1-1 . TRBV4-3 CASSQVISVTEAFF TGCGCCAGCAGCCAAGTAATTTCGGTCACTGAAGCTTTCTTT
TRBD1 14 TRBJ1-2 few TRBV12-3/TRBV12-4 CASSLSNTGDGYTF TGTGCCAGCAGTTTATCTAATACAGGGGACGGCTACACCTTC
TRBD2 16 TRBJ2-7 . TRBV3-1 CASSQDSAGGSYEQYF TGTGCCAGCAGCCAAGACTCAGCGGGAGGCTCCTACGAGCAGTACTTC
TRBD2 13 TRBJ2-1 . TRBV7-9 CATPGGRANEQFF TGTGCCACCCCGGGCGGGAGGGCGAATGAGCAGTTCTTC
. 12 TRBJ2-2 many TRBV13 CASPSSAGELFF TGTGCCAGCCCCTCATCGGCCGGGGAGCTGTTTTTT
. 19 TRBJ1-5 few TRBV19 CASSIRRRGASGSNQPQHF TGTGCCAGTAGTATAAGGAGGAGGGGCGCCTCTGGAAGCAATCAGCCCCAGCATTTT
. 12 TRBJ2-3 . TRBV28 CASSPGGATQYF TGTGCCAGCAGCCCTGGCGGTGCTACGCAGTATTTT
. 13 TRBJ2-2 many TRBV11-2 CASSLEAFGELFF TGTGCCAGCAGCTTAGAGGCTTTCGGGGAGCTGTTTTTT
TRBD2 16 TRBJ2-2 . TRBV19 CASSSGVAGYTGELFF TGTGCCAGTAGTAGTGGAGTAGCGGGATACACCGGGGAGCTGTTTTTT
. 13 TRBJ1-1 few TRBV20-1 CSARGDQGTEAFF TGCAGTGCTAGGGGGGACCAAGGAACTGAAGCTTTCTTT
TRBD1 14 TRBJ2-7 many TRBV7-2 CASSPRDSAYEQYF TGTGCCAGCAGCCCACGGGACAGTGCCTACGAGCAGTACTTC
. 15 TRBJ1-5 many TRBV28 CASSTQWRANQPQHF TGTGCCAGCAGTACACAGTGGCGTGCCAATCAGCCCCAGCATTTT
TRBD2 18 TRBJ2-4 . TRBV7-2 CASSSRLAGGPTKNIQYF TGTGCCAGCAGCTCACGACTAGCGGGAGGTCCCACTAAAAACATTCAGTACTTC
. 14 TRBJ1-1 few TRBV18 CASSPKDSGTEAFF TGTGCCAGCTCACCAAAGGACAGCGGCACTGAAGCTTTCTTT
TRBD2 14 TRBJ2-7 . TRBV20-1 CSAQKRGQWFEQYF TGCAGTGCTCAGAAGCGGGGCCAGTGGTTCGAGCAGTACTTC
. 15 TRBJ1-1 . TRBV19 CASSIPGGLWTEAFF TGTGCCAGTAGTATACCGGGGGGTTTGTGGACTGAAGCTTTCTTT
. 15 TRBJ2-5 many TRBV11-2 CASSLDQLPQETQYF TGTGCCAGCAGCTTAGATCAACTACCCCAAGAGACCCAGTACTTC
TRBD2 14 TRBJ2-7 many TRBV6-1 CAIKLAGVGYEQYF TGTGCCATCAAACTAGCGGGAGTCGGCTACGAGCAGTACTTC
TRBD1 15 TRBJ1-5 few TRBV6-2/TRBV6-3 CASRDRFISNQPQHF TGTGCCAGCCGGGACAGATTTATTAGCAATCAGCCCCAGCATTTT
. 18 TRBJ2-7 few TRBV6-1 CASSERTWTAPSSYEQYF TGTGCCAGCAGTGAAAGGACGTGGACGGCCCCGAGCTCCTACGAGCAGTACTTC
TRBD1 12 TRBJ1-1 many TRBV30 CAWVAGTGEAFF TGTGCCTGGGTCGCCGGGACAGGGGAAGCTTTCTTT
TRBD2 14 TRBJ2-7 . TRBV4-2 CASSRTREPNEQYF TGTGCCAGCAGTCGGACTAGAGAGCCCAACGAGCAGTACTTC
. 13 TRBJ1-5 . TRBV30 CAMSGHFNQPQHF TGTGCTATGTCGGGACACTTCAATCAGCCCCAGCATTTT
TRBD1 16 TRBJ2-2 few TRBV5-6 CASSSPGTGDTGELFF TGTGCCAGCAGCTCCCCCGGGACAGGGGACACCGGGGAGCTGTTTTTT
. 16 TRBJ1-1 . TRBV7-8 CASSSRRSEELTEAFF TGTGCCAGCAGTAGTAGGCGGTCTGAGGAACTCACTGAAGCTTTCTTT
. 13 TRBJ1-1 many TRBV27 CASSWDLNTEAFF TGTGCCAGCAGTTGGGACCTGAACACTGAAGCTTTCTTT
. 14 TRBJ2-7 few TRBV19 CASSIAGTWVEQYF TGTGCCAGTAGTATAGCCGGGACGTGGGTCGAGCAGTACTTC
TRBD2 15 TRBJ2-5 few TRBV7-2 CASSLAAGSQETQYF TGTGCCAGCAGCTTAGCAGCGGGATCCCAAGAGACCCAGTACTTC
TRBD1 14 TRBJ1-1 . TRBV10-3 CAIRQGGLNTEVFF TGTGCCATCAGACAGGGGGGATTGAACACTGAAGTTTTCTTT
TRBD1 17 TRBJ1-5 few TRBV19 CASSTQRQGYGNQPQHF TGTGCCAGTAGTACGCAAAGACAGGGGTACGGCAATCAGCCCCAGCATTTT
. 16 TRBJ2-1 . TRBV5-1 CASSLGPEWGANEQFF TGCGCCAGCAGCTTGGGTCCGGAGTGGGGGGCCAATGAGCAGTTCTTC
. 14 TRBJ2-5 few TRBV12-3/TRBV12-4 CASSLGRQQETQYF TGTGCCAGCAGTCTGGGCCGACAGCAAGAGACCCAGTACTTC
TRBD2 17 TRBJ2-4 . TRBV7-8 CASSLARAGLAKNIQYF TGTGCCAGCAGCTTAGCGCGAGCGGGGCTAGCCAAAAACATTCAGTACTTC
. 16 TRBJ1-1 few TRBV20-1 CSARDPRGQGNTEAFF TGCAGTGCTAGAGATCCCCGGGGGCAGGGGAACACTGAAGCTTTCTTT
TRBD1 12 TRBJ1-5 many TRBV28 CGGQGRDQPQHF TGTGGGGGACAGGGGAGGGATCAGCCCCAGCATTTT
. 13 TRBJ1-2 . TRBV7-2 CASSFLRSAGYTF TGTGCCAGCAGCTTTTTGAGGTCGGCTGGCTACACCTTC
TRBD2 15 TRBJ2-5 many TRBV29-1 CSVETSRRAQETQYF TGCAGCGTTGAGACTAGCCGGAGGGCACAAGAGACCCAGTACTTC
. 15 TRBJ1-5 many TRBV6-1 CASSPRGGVNQPQHF TGTGCCAGCAGTCCCCGCGGAGGAGTTAATCAGCCCCAGCATTTT
. 15 TRBJ2-2 . TRBV5-1 CASVPDPPNTGELFF TGCGCCAGCGTCCCAGACCCCCCGAACACCGGGGAGCTGTTTTTT
. 11 TRBJ2-7 few TRBV10-3 CAIRETGEQYF TGTGCCATCAGGGAGACGGGCGAGCAGTACTTC